The next 28 T cell receptor beta chains were all read from a single sample in a study of blood T cell repertoires in COVID-19. TCRdb's copy holds only in-frame clones and misses some; the assay was immunoSEQ multiplex PCR. Of about 310,000 clones listed, more than 85% are singletons. Specimen: peripheral blood. These receptors originate from a man aged 65 to 79 with acute or convalescent COVID-19.

The chain joins TRBV10-3 to TRBJ2-7; 7 bases are shared with TRBD1. After removal of 6 bases from V and 5 bases from J, the junction contained 10 bases not matched to a gene. The CDR3 sequence is 14 residues long. Per the germline V gene, CDR1 is ENHRY and CDR2 is SYGVKD. The CDR3 bases are TGTGCCATCAGAAGGGACAGAAATTCCGACGAGCAGTACTTC. Residues: CAIRRDRNSDEQYF.

The gene calls are TRBV18 and TRBJ1-6, with a possible D match to TRBD1 (5 bases). CDR3 size: 15 residues. V lost 3 bases to trimming and J lost 4 bases, with 10 bases between them. The germline CDR1 and CDR2 sequences are KGHSH and LQKENI. CDR3 protein: CASSPDSAYNSPLHF. The CDR3 coding sequence is TGTGCCAGCTCACCCGACAGCGCATATAATTCACCCCTCCACTTT.

DNA for the CDR3: TGTGCCAGCAGCTCCAGGGATCAGCCCCAGCATTTT. This sequence encodes CASSSRDQPQHF. The chain recombines TRBV7-2 with TRBJ1-5; tentative D call: TRBD1 (5 bases). V lost 4 bases and J 5 bases, leaving 6 bases between the germline ends. Germline CDR1 is SGHTA and CDR2 is FQGNSA. The CDR3 covers 12 residues.

The chain employs TRBV5-1 and TRBJ2-1, with 10 bases lining up with TRBD2. Trimming cost V 1 base and J 7 bases; bases outside gene matches: 14. From germline, CDR1 is SGHRS and CDR2 YFSETQ. The length of the CDR3 is 18 residues. In DNA, the CDR3 is TGCGCCAGCAGCTTGAATCTAGCGGGGGTCTCGCCGTGGAATGAGCAGTTCTTC. It yields the protein CASSLNLAGVSPWNEQFF.

This clone was seen only a few times. V and J are TRBV27 and TRBJ2-7; TRBD1 matches at 8 bases. CDR3 length equals 15 residues. Looked up from germline, CDR1 is MNHEY and CDR2 is SMNVEV (reference sequence). With V trimmed by 2 bases and J by 3 bases, 6 bases remained unmatched. CDR3 nucleotides: TGTGCCAGCAGTTTAAGGTCAGGGGGCTTCTACGAGCAGTACTTC. Its protein product is CASSLRSGGFYEQYF.

The chain uses TRBV7-6 and TRBJ2-3; 7 bases match TRBD2. The CDR3 loop spans 15 amino acids. Germline trimming cut 5 bases from V and 2 bases from J; bases unmatched to any gene: 7. The germline CDR1 and CDR2 sequences are SGHVS and FNYEAQ. The CDR3 region is CASSVKAGFTDTQYF. In DNA form, the CDR3 reads TGTGCCAGCAGCGTCAAAGCGGGATTCACAGATACGCAGTATTTT.

The rearrangement uses TRBV15 and TRBJ2-4; tentative D call: TRBD2 (8 bases). Germline CDR1 and CDR2: LNHNV and YYDKDF (reference sequence). The CDR3 has 14 residues. Between the trimmed V and J ends, which lost 8 bases and 6 bases, there was a span of 17 bases. The CDR3 is CATQGDSGGNIQYF. The DNA of the CDR3 is TGTGCCACCCAAGGGGACAGCGGGGGAAACATTCAGTACTTC.

CDR3 in amino acids: CASSQDAAVSSGNTIYF. For the CDR3, the DNA is TGCGCCAGCAGCCAAGACGCGGCCGTTAGCTCTGGAAACACCATATATTTT. The chain is built from TRBV4-3 and TRBJ1-3; D remains unclear. The germline V gene encodes CDR1 LGHNA and CDR2 YSLEER. V lost 0 bases to trimming and J lost 0 bases, with 12 bases between them. This CDR3 has 17 amino acids.

This clone was picked up a small number of times. V gene TRBV15 combines with J gene TRBJ2-3; the match to TRBD1 covers 9 bases. Trimming cost V 6 bases and J 5 bases; bases outside gene matches: 6. The CDR3 runs 14 residues. Germline V CDR1 and CDR2: LNHNV, YYDKDF (reference sequence). The CDR3 sequence: CATRPQGALDTQYF. Written as DNA, the CDR3 is TGTGCCACCAGGCCACAGGGGGCGTTAGATACGCAGTATTTT.

The table lists this clone with a count of one. The chain joins TRBV4-2 to TRBJ2-1; 9 positions agree with TRBD2. This CDR3 comprises 15 residues. The germline gives CDR1 LGHNA, CDR2 YNFKEQ. The J segment lost 8 bases and the V segment lost 8 bases, leaving 13 bases of the junction unmatched. CDR3 region: CASGTGGGDPHEQFF. The CDR3 DNA reads TGTGCCAGCGGGACTGGCGGGGGGGATCCCCATGAGCAGTTCTTC.

The V call is TRBV19, the J call TRBJ1-2; 10 nucleotides match TRBD1. The CDR3 is made up of 13 amino acids. Germline V gene lookup returns CDR1 LNHDA and CDR2 SQIVND (reference sequence). Losses at the gene ends were 6 bases for V and 8 bases for J; bases not matched to a gene: 6. The DNA for the CDR3 is TGTGCCAGTAGAGACAGGGGGCGCGCAGGCTACACCTTC. The encoded protein is CASRDRGRAGYTF.

Comment on this clone: The sample carries other DNA sequences with the same CDR3. V gene TRBV5-1 combines with J gene TRBJ2-5, with TRBD2 matching over 9 bases. V dropped 2 bases and J dropped 2; count of bases not matched to a gene: 1. The CDR3 has 14 residues. Germline V gene lookup returns CDR1 SGHRS and CDR2 YFSETQ. CDR3 loop: CASSLAGGQETQYF. The CDR3 nucleotides are TGCGCCAGCAGCTTAGCGGGGGGACAAGAGACCCAGTACTTC.

This clone was recorded only once. This rearrangement joins TRBV15 to TRBJ1-3; D unclear. V lost 0 bases and J 0 bases, leaving 12 bases between the germline ends. The CDR3 runs to 17 residues. CDR1 is LNHNV, CDR2 YYDKDF, per germline (reference sequence). The CDR3 sequence: CATSRDKTAVSGNTIYF. The CDR3 nucleotides read TGTGCCACCAGCAGAGATAAAACGGCGGTCTCTGGAAACACCATATATTTT.

CDR3 sequence: CASSYDPTGNGYEQYF. The CDR3 DNA sequence: TGCGCCAGCAGCTATGACCCCACGGGGAATGGGTACGAGCAGTACTTC. This rearrangement joins TRBV5-1 to TRBJ2-7; D is possibly TRBD2 (5 bases). Germline CDR1 SGHRS, CDR2 YFSETQ. V gave up 3 bases and J gave up 4 bases, with 20 bases separating them. This CDR3 has 16 amino acids.

This chain joins TRBV28 and TRBJ2-7, with 9 bases lining up with TRBD1. The germline gives CDR1 MDHEN, CDR2 SYDVKM. CDR3 length: 15 residues. The ends lost 4 bases at V and 0 bases at J; junction bases unmatched: 4. The CDR3 reads CASSSGTGFSYEQYF. The CDR3 bases are TGTGCCAGCAGTTCCGGGACAGGGTTCTCCTACGAGCAGTACTTC.

The gene calls are TRBV11-2 and TRBJ1-3; 7 bases are shared with TRBD1. From germline, CDR1 is SGHAT and CDR2 FQNNGV. The CDR3 has 15 residues. V dropped 5 bases and J dropped 0; count of bases not matched to a gene: 4. This chain's CDR3 is CASSRQGSSGNTIYF. DNA for the CDR3: TGTGCCAGCAGCCGACAGGGATCCTCTGGAAACACCATATATTTT. The full variable domain, with the rest looked up from reference TRBV11-2 and TRBJ1-3, is EAGVAQSPRYKIIEKRQSVAFWCNPISGHATLYWYQQILGQGPKLLIQFQNNGVVDDSQLPKDRFSAERLKGVDSTLKIQPAKLEDSAVYLCASSRQGSSGNTIYFGEGSWLTVV.

A single count supports this clone. DNA of the CDR3: TGTGCCACCAGTGACCTGACTAGCACCGGGGAGCTGTTTTTT. It codes for CATSDLTSTGELFF. This chain joins TRBV24-1 and TRBJ2-2; TRBD2 is a possible D gene (6 bases). The germline gives CDR1 KGHDR, CDR2 SFDVKD. CDR3 length: 14 residues. The V end was cut by 4 bases, the J end by 4 bases, with 9 bases between.

A few counts support this clone. V and J are TRBV12-3 or TRBV12-4 and TRBJ2-2; possibly TRBD2 for D (5 bases). Between the trimmed V and J ends, which lost 8 bases and 7 bases, there was a span of 5 bases. This CDR3 comprises 10 residues. The CDR3 nucleotides are TGTGCCAGCGGAGGCGGGGAGCTGTTTTTT. Residues: CASGGGELFF.

This clone was observed a single time. This chain links TRBV10-1 with TRBJ2-1, with TRBD2 matching over 10 bases. The germline gives CDR1 WNHNN, CDR2 SYGVQD (reference sequence). The V gene end was trimmed by 0 bases and the J gene end by 6 bases; junction bases not matched to a gene: 5. The CDR3 runs 16 residues. DNA for the CDR3: TGCGCCAGCAGTGAGTCGCGGGGACTAGCGAGCAATGAGCAGTTCTTC. Translating it yields CASSESRGLASNEQFF.

The chain's CDR3 is CASSPPGGPNQPQHF. In nucleotides, the CDR3 is TGTGCCAGCAGCCCTCCGGGGGGGCCCAATCAGCCCCAGCATTTT. The chain uses TRBV6-6 and TRBJ1-5, with a tentative D call TRBD1 (6 bases). CDR1 is MNHNY and CDR2 is SVGAGI in the germline V gene (reference sequence). The V gene lost 6 bases and the J gene lost 3 bases, with 15 bases spanning the gap. The CDR3 length is 15 residues.

This clone has only one observation. The V call is TRBV4-2, the J call TRBJ1-4; no firm D call. V shed 2 bases and J shed 0 bases, with 7 bases lying between them. Germline V gene data show CDR1 as LGHNA and CDR2 as YNFKEQ. This CDR3 spans 15 amino acids. This chain's CDR3 is CASSQPDATNEKLFF. In DNA form, the CDR3 reads TGTGCCAGCAGCCAACCAGATGCAACTAATGAAAAACTGTTTTTT.

The rearrangement joins TRBV5-1 to TRBJ2-5, with D uncertain. CDR1 is SGHRS and CDR2 is YFSETQ in the germline V gene. The ends were cut back, 1 base at V and 2 bases at J, with 12 bases in the middle. The CDR3 sequence is 15 residues long. CDR3 amino acids: CASSLMRLQQETQYF. The CDR3 DNA follows: TGCGCCAGCAGCTTGATGCGCCTCCAACAAGAGACCCAGTACTTC.

This sequence joins TRBV30 and TRBJ1-3; D not certain. This CDR3 is built from 13 residues. Trimming pared 3 bases from V and 0 bases from J, leaving 6 bases between. From germline, CDR1 is GTSNPN and CDR2 SVGIG (reference sequence). The CDR3 DNA sequence: TGTGCCTGGAGGGCACCCTCTGGAAACACCATATATTTT. The encoded protein is CAWRAPSGNTIYF.

This chain connects TRBV20-1 to TRBJ2-5; the match to TRBD1 covers 9 bases. V was pared by 3 bases and J by 5 bases, with 7 bases of the junction left unmatched. Germline CDR1 is DFQATT and CDR2 is SNEGSKA (reference sequence). The CDR3 totals 14 residues. Written as DNA, the CDR3 is TGCAGTGCTAGTAAGGGACAGGGCGGGGAGACCCAGTACTTC. As protein: CSASKGQGGETQYF.

This chain connects TRBV4-3 to TRBJ2-1; 8 bases are a match to TRBD1. Germline V gene lookup returns CDR1 LGHNA and CDR2 YSLEER. The CDR3 spans 15 residues. The V segment lost 3 bases and the J segment 7 bases; nucleotides outside the gene matches: 8. CDR3 coding DNA: TGCGCCAGCAGCCAGGGGCAGGGGGCGTTTAATGAGCAGTTCTTC. Translation gives CASSQGQGAFNEQFF.

The CDR3 DNA reads as TGTGCCAGCAGTTCTAGCGGTGGATCCTACAATGAGCAGTTCTTC. It encodes CASSSSGGSYNEQFF. The chain joins TRBV6-5 to TRBJ2-1, with TRBD2 matching over 7 bases. Germline CDR1 reads MNHEY; CDR2 reads SVGAGI. Losses at the gene ends were 4 bases for V and 1 base for J; bases not matched to a gene: 4. CDR3 length: 15 amino acids.

The chain links TRBV5-1 to TRBJ2-1; TRBD2 matches 8 bases. The junction had 8 bases not matched to a gene; V was cut back by 1 base and J by 8 bases. The CDR3 extends over 15 amino acids. Germline-derived CDR1 and CDR2 are SGHRS and YFSETQ. The CDR3 nucleotides read TGCGCCAGCAGCTTGTTCCGGGAGGGGGGAGATGAGCAGTTCTTC. It codes for CASSLFREGGDEQFF.

V usage is TRBV24-1 and J usage is TRBJ1-3, with TRBD1 matching 8 bases. V gave up 4 bases and J gave up 3 bases; unmatched junction bases: 7. The CDR3 is made up of 16 amino acids. The V gene's germline CDR1 is KGHDR and CDR2 SFDVKD. CDR3 bases: TGTGCCACCAGTGAATCGACAGGGGAAGATGGAAACACCATATATTTT. Its protein product is CATSESTGEDGNTIYF.